This note documents a single T cell receptor (beta chain) sequence. Antigen: not known. The CDR3 sequence is 15 residues long. The V gene lost 1 base and the J gene lost 4 bases, with 14 bases spanning the gap. CDR1 is SGHVS, CDR2 FNYEAQ, per germline. Healthy bone marrow donors made up the donors. In the PCR, 60 Vbeta and 13 Jbeta primers were used. The protocol was immunoSEQ multiplex PCR, while the TCRdb copy is restricted to in-frame clones and leaves out a portion. The sample has more than 150,000 clones, roughly 82% seen once. The data stem from a study of cytomegalovirus exposure and HLA in healthy donors. Study findings and constraints: For TCR beta chains, V- and J-gene trimming was later linked to a missense DCLRE1C variant. Three chains linked to CMV were shown in vitro to be specific for CMV antigens.

The TCR originated in a girl aged 2-10 years in good health and CMV-seropositive. The specimen sequenced was PBMCs. V gene TRBV7-6 combines with J gene TRBJ2-7, with D possibly matching TRBD1 (6 bases). The CDR3 sequence is CASSLEGGRGYEQYF. The CDR3, as DNA: TGTGCCAGCAGCTTAGAGGGTGGCAGGGGTTACGAGCAGTACTTC.